The source of this TCR beta chain is a study of T cells of healthy individuals. Germline CDR1 and CDR2: MNHNS and SASEGT. This CDR3 is 14 amino acids long. The ends were cut back, 6 bases at V and 4 bases at J, with 15 bases in the middle. From the 5' RACE reads, TCRdb called clonotypes with MiXCR, one entry per CDR3 protein. Among nearly 100,000 distinct CDR3 sequences listed, approximately 16% were seen once. The sample holds a few counts of this clonotype. This TCR was recovered from a human donor in good health. The chain uses TRBV6-1 and TRBJ2-5, with D tentatively TRBD2 (6 bases). The CDR3 DNA follows: TGTGCCAGCAGGGGGACCGTGGGGGGAGAGACCCAGTACTTC. It is translated as CASRGTVGGETQYF.